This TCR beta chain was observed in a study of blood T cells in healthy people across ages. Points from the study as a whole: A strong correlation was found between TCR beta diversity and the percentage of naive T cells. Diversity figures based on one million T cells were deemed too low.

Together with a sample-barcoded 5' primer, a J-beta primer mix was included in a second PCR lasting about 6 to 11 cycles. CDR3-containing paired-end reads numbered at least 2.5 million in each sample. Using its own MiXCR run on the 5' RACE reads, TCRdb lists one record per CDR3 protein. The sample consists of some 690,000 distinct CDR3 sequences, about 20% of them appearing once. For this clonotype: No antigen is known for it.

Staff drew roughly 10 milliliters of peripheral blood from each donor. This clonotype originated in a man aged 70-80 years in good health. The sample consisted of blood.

The CDR3 sequence: CSAGPTIDIQYF. DNA of the CDR3: TGCAGTGCTGGTCCCACGATAGACATTCAGTACTTC. The chain uses TRBV20-1 and TRBJ2-4; D ambiguous. The germline V gene encodes CDR1 DFQATT and CDR2 SNEGSKA (reference sequence). The CDR3 runs to 12 residues. The V end was cut by 5 bases, the J end by 8 bases, with 13 bases between.